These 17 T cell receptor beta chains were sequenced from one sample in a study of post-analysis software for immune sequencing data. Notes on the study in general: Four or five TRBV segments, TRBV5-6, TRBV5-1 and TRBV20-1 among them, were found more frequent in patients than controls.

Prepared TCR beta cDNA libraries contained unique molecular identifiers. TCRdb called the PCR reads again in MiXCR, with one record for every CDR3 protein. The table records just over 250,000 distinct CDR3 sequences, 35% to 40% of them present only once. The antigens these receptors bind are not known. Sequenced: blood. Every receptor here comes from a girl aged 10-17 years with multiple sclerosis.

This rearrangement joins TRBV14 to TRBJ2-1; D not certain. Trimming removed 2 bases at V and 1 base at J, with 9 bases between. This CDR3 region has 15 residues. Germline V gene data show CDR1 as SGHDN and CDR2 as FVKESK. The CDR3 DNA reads TGTGCCAGCAGCCAACCACGAGGATCCTACAATGAGCAGTTCTTC. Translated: CASSQPRGSYNEQFF. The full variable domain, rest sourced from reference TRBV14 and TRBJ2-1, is EAGVTQFPSHSVIEKGQTVTLRCDPISGHDNLYWYRRVMGKEIKFLLHFVKESKQDESGMPNNRFLAERTGGTYSTLKVQPAELEDSGVYFCASSQPRGSYNEQFFGPGTRLTVL.

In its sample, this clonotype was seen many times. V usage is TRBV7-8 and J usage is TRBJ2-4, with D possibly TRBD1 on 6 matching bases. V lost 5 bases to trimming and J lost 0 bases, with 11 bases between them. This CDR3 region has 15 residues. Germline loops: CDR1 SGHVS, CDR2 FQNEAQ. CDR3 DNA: TGTGCCAGCAGCGCAGGGGTGGTAGCCAAAAACATTCAGTACTTC. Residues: CASSAGVVAKNIQYF.

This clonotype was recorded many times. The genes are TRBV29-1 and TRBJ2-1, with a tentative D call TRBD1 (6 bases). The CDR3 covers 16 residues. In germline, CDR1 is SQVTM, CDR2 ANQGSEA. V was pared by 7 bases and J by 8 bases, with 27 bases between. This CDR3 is CSGVPGTNRMIDEQFF. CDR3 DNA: TGCAGCGGGGTTCCCGGGACAAACCGTATGATCGATGAGCAGTTCTTC.

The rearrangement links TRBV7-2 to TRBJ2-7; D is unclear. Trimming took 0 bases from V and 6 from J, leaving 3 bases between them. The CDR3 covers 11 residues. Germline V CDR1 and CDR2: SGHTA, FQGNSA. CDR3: CASSLAAEQYF. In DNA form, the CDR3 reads TGTGCCAGCAGCTTAGCCGCCGAGCAGTACTTC.

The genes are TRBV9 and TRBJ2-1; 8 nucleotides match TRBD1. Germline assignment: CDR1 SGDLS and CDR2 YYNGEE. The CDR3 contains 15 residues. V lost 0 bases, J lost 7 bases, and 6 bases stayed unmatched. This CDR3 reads CASSVAAGGGNEQFF. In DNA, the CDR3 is TGTGCCAGCAGCGTAGCCGCAGGGGGCGGGAATGAGCAGTTCTTC. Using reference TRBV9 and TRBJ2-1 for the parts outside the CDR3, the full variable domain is DSGVTQTPKHLITATGQRVTLRCSPRSGDLSVYWYQQSLDQGLQFLIQYYNGEERAKGNILERFSAQQFPDLHSELNLSSLELGDSALYFCASSVAAGGGNEQFFGPGTRLTVL.

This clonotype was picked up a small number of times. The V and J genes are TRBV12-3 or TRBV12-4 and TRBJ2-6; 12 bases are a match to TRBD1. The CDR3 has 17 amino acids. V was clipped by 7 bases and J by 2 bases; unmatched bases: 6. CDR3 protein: CASKPGQGAAGANVLTF. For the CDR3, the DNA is TGTGCCAGCAAACCGGGACAGGGGGCCGCTGGGGCCAACGTCCTGACTTTC.

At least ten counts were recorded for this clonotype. CDR3 DNA: TGTGCCACCAGTGATTTCAGAGGCTACACCTTC. As protein: CATSDFRGYTF. V is TRBV24-1 and J is TRBJ1-2; no reliable D call. Germline CDR1 is KGHDR and CDR2 is SFDVKD. This CDR3 comprises 11 residues. V lost 1 base to trimming and J lost 8 bases, with 4 bases between them.

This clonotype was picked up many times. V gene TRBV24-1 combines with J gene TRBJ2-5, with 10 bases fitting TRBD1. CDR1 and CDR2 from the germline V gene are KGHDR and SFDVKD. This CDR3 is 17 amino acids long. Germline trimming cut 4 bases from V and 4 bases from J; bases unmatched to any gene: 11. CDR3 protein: CATSDPDGQGVLETQYF. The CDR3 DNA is TGTGCCACCAGTGACCCCGATGGACAGGGGGTGTTAGAGACCCAGTACTTC.

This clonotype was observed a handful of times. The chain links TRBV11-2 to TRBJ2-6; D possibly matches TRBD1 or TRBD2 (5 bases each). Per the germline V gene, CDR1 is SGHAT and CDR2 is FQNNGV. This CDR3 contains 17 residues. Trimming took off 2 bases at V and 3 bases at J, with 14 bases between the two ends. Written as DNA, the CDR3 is TGTGCCAGCAGCTTAACCCGGGACCTGTTTGGGGCCAACGTCCTGACTTTC. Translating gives CASSLTRDLFGANVLTF.

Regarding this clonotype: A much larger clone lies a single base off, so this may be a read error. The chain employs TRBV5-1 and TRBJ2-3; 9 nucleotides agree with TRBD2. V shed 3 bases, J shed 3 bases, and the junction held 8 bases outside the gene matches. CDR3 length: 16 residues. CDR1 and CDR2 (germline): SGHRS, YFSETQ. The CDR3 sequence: CASSSTAGGSTDTQYF. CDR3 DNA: TGCGCCAGCAGCTCAACAGCGGGGGGCAGTACAGATACGCAGTATTTT.

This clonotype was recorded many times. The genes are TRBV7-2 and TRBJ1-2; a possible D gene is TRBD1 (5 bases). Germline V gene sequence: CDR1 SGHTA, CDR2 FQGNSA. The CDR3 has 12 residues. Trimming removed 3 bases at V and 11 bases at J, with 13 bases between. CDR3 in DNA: TGTGCCAGCAGCTTCCCCCCGGGGGTATACACCTTC. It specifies CASSFPPGVYTF.

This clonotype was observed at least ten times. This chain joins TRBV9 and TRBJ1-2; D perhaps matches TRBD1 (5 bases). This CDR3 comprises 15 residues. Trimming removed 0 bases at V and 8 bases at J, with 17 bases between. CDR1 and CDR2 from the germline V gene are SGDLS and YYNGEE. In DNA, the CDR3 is TGTGCCAGCAGCGTAGAGGGGACCCCAAGAGGGGGCTACACCTTC. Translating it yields CASSVEGTPRGGYTF.

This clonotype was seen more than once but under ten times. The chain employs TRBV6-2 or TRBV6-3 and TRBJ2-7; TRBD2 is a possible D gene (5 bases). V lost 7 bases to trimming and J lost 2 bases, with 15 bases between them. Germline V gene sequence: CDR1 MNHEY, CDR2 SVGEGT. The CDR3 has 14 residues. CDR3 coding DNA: TGTGCCAGCACCCCTAGCAAAGCCCCCTACGAGCAGTACTTC. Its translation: CASTPSKAPYEQYF.

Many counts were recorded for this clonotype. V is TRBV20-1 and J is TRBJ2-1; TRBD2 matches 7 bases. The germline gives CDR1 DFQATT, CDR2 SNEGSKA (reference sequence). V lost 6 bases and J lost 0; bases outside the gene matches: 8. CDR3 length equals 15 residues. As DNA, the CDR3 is TGCAGTGCCCCTAATCTAGCGGCCTCCTACAATGAGCAGTTCTTC. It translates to CSAPNLAASYNEQFF.

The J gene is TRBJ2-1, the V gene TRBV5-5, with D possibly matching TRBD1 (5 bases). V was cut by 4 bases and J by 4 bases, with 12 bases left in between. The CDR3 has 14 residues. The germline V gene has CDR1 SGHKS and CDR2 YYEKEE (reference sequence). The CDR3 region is CASSPGSRYNEQFF. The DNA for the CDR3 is TGTGCCAGCAGCCCAGGGTCCCGTTACAATGAGCAGTTCTTC.

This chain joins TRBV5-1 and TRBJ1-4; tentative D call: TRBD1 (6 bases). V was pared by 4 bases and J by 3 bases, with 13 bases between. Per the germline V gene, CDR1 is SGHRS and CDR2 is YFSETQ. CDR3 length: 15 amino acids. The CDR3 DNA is TGCGCCAGCAGCCCGATCTGGGGGCCTAATGAAAAACTGTTTTTT. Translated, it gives CASSPIWGPNEKLFF.

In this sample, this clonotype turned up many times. The CDR3 DNA follows: TGCGCCAGCAGCTTGGATGGACAGGGGTCCTACGAGCAGTACTTC. It encodes CASSLDGQGSYEQYF. This chain connects TRBV5-1 to TRBJ2-7, with 9 bases aligning to TRBD1. This CDR3 is 15 amino acids long. Germline CDR1 reads SGHRS; CDR2 reads YFSETQ. Germline trimming cut 0 bases from V and 1 base from J; bases unmatched to any gene: 2.